Shown below are 26 T cell receptor beta chains from a single sample sequenced in a study of T cell responses to AZD1222 COVID-19 vaccine. Clones were read by immunoSEQ multiplex PCR, and TCRdb kept only the in-frame ones, dropping some. This sample has roughly 100,000 clones, with 80% to 95% found just once. Specimen: peripheral blood, collected on day 0 of AZD1222 vaccination. These receptors were collected from an adult in good health.

The chain employs TRBV13 and TRBJ2-7; 7 bases line up with TRBD2. Looked up from germline, CDR1 is PRHDT and CDR2 is FYEKMQ (reference sequence). The CDR3 is made up of 12 amino acids. V shed 6 bases, J shed 4 bases, and the junction held 3 bases outside the gene matches. DNA for the CDR3: TGTGCCAGCAGTCTCGGGGGGTACGAGCAGTACTTC. Translation: CASSLGGYEQYF.

The V call is TRBV28, the J call TRBJ1-1; the D gene is possibly TRBD1 (6 bases). Germline CDR1 is MDHEN and CDR2 is SYDVKM. The CDR3 loop spans 15 amino acids. With 6 bases removed from V and 2 bases from J, the gap between germline ends came to 16 bases. In DNA, the CDR3 is TGTGCCAGCAGCCTAGGGGGGGCCACCAACACTGAAGCTTTCTTT. Amino acid sequence: CASSLGGATNTEAFF.

The rearrangement joins TRBV28 to TRBJ2-7, with TRBD2 identical over 8 bases. The V segment lost 3 bases and the J segment 3 bases; nucleotides outside the gene matches: 7. The CDR3 length is 15 residues. Germline assignment: CDR1 MDHEN and CDR2 SYDVKM. The CDR3 loop reads CASSLAAGVFYEQYF. In nucleotides, the CDR3 is TGTGCCAGCAGTTTGGCAGCGGGGGTCTTCTACGAGCAGTACTTC.

Notes on this clone: One end of the junction varies from germline; a read error may be responsible. This chain joins TRBV28 and TRBJ2-7; D not certain. In germline, CDR1 is MDHEN, CDR2 SYDVKM. The CDR3 contains 12 residues. The CDR3, as DNA: TGTGCCAGCAGTTTATGGGGGTACGGGCAGTACTTC. As protein: CASSLWGYGQYF.

The CDR3 reads CASSPSRQSYGYTF. The CDR3 coding sequence is TGTGCCAGCAGCCCGAGTAGGCAGTCCTATGGCTACACCTTC. The genes are TRBV11-2 and TRBJ1-2; unclear D gene. The CDR3 is 14 amino acids. Germline V gene sequence: CDR1 SGHAT, CDR2 FQNNGV. With 5 bases removed from V and 4 bases from J, the gap between germline ends came to 14 bases.

V is TRBV5-4 and J is TRBJ2-3; D is undetermined. From germline, CDR1 is SGHNT and CDR2 YYREEE (reference sequence). The V gene lost 7 bases and the J gene lost 2 bases, with 5 bases spanning the gap. The CDR3 extends over 11 amino acids. The chain's CDR3 is CASPITDTQYF. The CDR3 coding sequence is TGTGCCAGCCCGATCACAGATACGCAGTATTTT.

This clone has only one observation. V gene TRBV7-9 combines with J gene TRBJ1-2, with D tentatively TRBD1 (6 bases). V gave up 5 bases and J gave up 4 bases, with 14 bases separating them. Germline lookup yields CDR1 SEHNR and CDR2 FQNEAQ (reference sequence). The CDR3 has 14 amino acids. The CDR3 region has the DNA TGTGCCAGCAGCGGGGCGGGGGGGCTCTATGGCTACACCTTC. As protein: CASSGAGGLYGYTF.

The chain employs TRBV18 and TRBJ1-4; D uncertain. CDR1 is KGHSH and CDR2 is LQKENI in the germline V gene. The CDR3 sequence is 16 residues long. Trimming removed 3 bases from V and 0 bases from J, with 11 bases in between. Here the CDR3 DNA reads TGTGCCAGCTCACCCCCAAACAGCGCAACTAATGAAAAACTGTTTTTT. Translated, it gives CASSPPNSATNEKLFF.

The chain employs TRBV7-9 and TRBJ2-3, with 10 nucleotides matching TRBD2. Germline trimming cut 2 bases from V and 5 bases from J; bases unmatched to any gene: 7. The CDR3 contains 16 residues. Germline values: CDR1 SEHNR, CDR2 FQNEAQ (reference sequence). The CDR3 DNA is TGTGCCAGCAGCTTATCACAGCGGGGGGGCGGAGATACGCAGTATTTT. It is translated as CASSLSQRGGGDTQYF.

The CDR3 DNA is TGTGCCAGCCGCGCACAGGGATATGAGCAGTTCTTC. As protein: CASRAQGYEQFF. The chain uses TRBV5-8 and TRBJ2-1, with TRBD1 as a possible D gene (6 bases). Per the germline V gene, CDR1 is SGHTS and CDR2 is YDEGEE. Trimming stripped 7 bases from V and 8 bases from J, with 13 bases between. The CDR3 runs 12 residues.

The rearrangement joins TRBV5-4 to TRBJ1-1; a weak D match, TRBD1 (5 bases). The length of the CDR3 is 16 residues. Germline V gives CDR1 SGHNT, CDR2 YYREEE (reference sequence). The V end was cut by 3 bases, the J end by 6 bases, with 21 bases between. Here the CDR3 reads CASSSPGSGKTPEAFF. The CDR3 DNA reads as TGTGCCAGCAGCTCGCCGGGATCAGGGAAAACCCCTGAAGCTTTCTTT.

This sequence joins TRBV6-5 and TRBJ1-5; no reliable D call. V was cut by 6 bases and J by 1 base, with 4 bases left in between. This CDR3 is 12 amino acids long. Germline V CDR1 and CDR2: MNHEY, SVGAGI. The CDR3 nucleotides are TGTGCCAGCAGGTCGAGCAATCAGCCCCAGCATTTT. It yields the protein CASRSSNQPQHF.

CDR3 nucleotides: TGTGCCAGCAGCTTAGGTAATGAGCAGTTCTTC. This sequence encodes CASSLGNEQFF. This chain links TRBV5-6 with TRBJ2-1, with D unclear. Germline lookup yields CDR1 SGHDT and CDR2 YYEEEE. The CDR3 loop spans 11 amino acids. V was cut by 2 bases and J by 7 bases, with 4 bases left in between.

V usage is TRBV6-5 and J usage is TRBJ2-2, with D tentatively TRBD1 (7 bases). Germline assignment: CDR1 MNHEY and CDR2 SVGAGI. The CDR3 loop spans 14 amino acids. With 6 bases removed from V and 1 base from J, the gap between germline ends came to 9 bases. As DNA, the CDR3 is TGTGCCAGCAGCCAGGGGGGGAACACCGGGGAGCTGTTTTTT. Protein sequence: CASSQGGNTGELFF.

The genes are TRBV20-1 and TRBJ1-6; the D is unclear. The CDR3 contains 13 residues. Trimming took 3 bases from V and 11 from J, leaving 14 bases between them. CDR1 DFQATT and CDR2 SNEGSKA come from the germline V gene (reference sequence). This CDR3 is CSASDVPGTPLHF. The CDR3 coding sequence is TGCAGTGCTAGTGATGTGCCTGGGACACCCCTCCACTTT.

V and J are TRBV6-1 and TRBJ2-2, with D maybe TRBD1 (5 bases). Per the germline V gene, CDR1 is MNHNS and CDR2 is SASEGT. The V end was cut by 2 bases, the J end by 6 bases, with 16 bases between. This CDR3 contains 16 residues. CDR3 protein: CASSERGSLGPGELFF. CDR3 nucleotides: TGTGCCAGCAGTGAAAGGGGCAGCCTAGGGCCCGGGGAGCTGTTTTTT.

The chain couples TRBV7-9 to TRBJ2-7; TRBD2 aligns across 8 bases. Germline lookup yields CDR1 SEHNR and CDR2 FQNEAQ (reference sequence). The CDR3 loop spans 14 amino acids. V dropped 3 bases and J dropped 2; count of bases not matched to a gene: 3. DNA of the CDR3: TGTGCCAGCAGCTTCACTAGCGGTACCTACGAGCAGTACTTC. It specifies CASSFTSGTYEQYF.

This chain joins TRBV18 and TRBJ2-7; possibly TRBD2 for D (6 bases). Per germline, CDR1 KGHSH and CDR2 LQKENI. V gave up 2 bases and J gave up 1 base, with 15 bases separating them. CDR3 length: 16 amino acids. DNA of the CDR3: TGTGCCAGCTCACCAGTTCCGGAAGGGACTTCCTACGAGCAGTACTTC. Protein sequence: CASSPVPEGTSYEQYF. The full variable domain, completed using reference TRBV18 and TRBJ2-7, is NAGVMQNPRHLVRRRGQEARLRCSPMKGHSHVYWYRQLPEEGLKFMVYLQKENIIDESGMPKERFSAEFPKEGPSILRIQQVVRGDSAAYFCASSPVPEGTSYEQYFGPGTRLTVT.

This clone occurred once. This rearrangement joins TRBV24-1 to TRBJ2-1; 7 positions match TRBD1. V trimming: 5 bases; J trimming: 2 bases; junction bases outside the gene matches: 5. The CDR3 totals 15 residues. Germline loops: CDR1 KGHDR, CDR2 SFDVKD. The CDR3 DNA follows: TGTGCCACCAGTGGTTGGGACAGTACCTACAATGAGCAGTTCTTC. Residues: CATSGWDSTYNEQFF.

This chain uses TRBV28 with TRBJ2-7, with 10 positions matching TRBD2. CDR1 is MDHEN and CDR2 is SYDVKM in the germline V gene. The V and J ends lost 7 bases and 3 bases, in that order; junction bases with no gene match: 12. The CDR3 length is 16 residues. CDR3 sequence reads: CASNPLGTSVNYEQYF. DNA for the CDR3: TGTGCCAGCAACCCCCTTGGGACTAGCGTTAACTACGAGCAGTACTTC. Based on the CDR3 plus reference TRBV28 and TRBJ2-7, the full variable domain is DVKVTQSSRYLVKRTGEKVFLECVQDMDHENMFWYRQDPGLGLRLIYFSYDVKMKEKGDIPEGYSVSREKKERFSLILESASTNQTSMYLCASNPLGTSVNYEQYFGPGTRLTVT.

CDR3 in amino acids: CASSEVYRDDNEQFF. The CDR3 DNA reads TGTGCCAGCAGCGAAGTTTACAGGGATGACAATGAGCAGTTCTTC. The chain has TRBV4-2 and TRBJ2-1, with a tentative D call TRBD1 (6 bases). Trimming cost V 5 bases and J 5 bases, with 16 bases left between them. Germline V gene lookup returns CDR1 LGHNA and CDR2 YNFKEQ. This CDR3 region has 15 residues.

The chain employs TRBV18 and TRBJ2-7, with 8 bases matching TRBD2. The germline V gene has CDR1 KGHSH and CDR2 LQKENI. The CDR3 length is 15 residues. V dropped 2 bases and J dropped 6; count of bases not matched to a gene: 9. The CDR3 sequence: CASSPGNSGTAEQYF. As DNA, the CDR3 is TGTGCCAGCTCACCAGGAAATAGCGGGACCGCCGAGCAGTACTTC.

CDR3 loop: CASSRGQGTEAFF. The CDR3 region has the DNA TGTGCCAGCAGCCGGGGACAGGGGACTGAAGCTTTCTTT. The V call is TRBV6-5, the J call TRBJ1-1, with 10 bases lining up with TRBD1. This CDR3 contains 13 residues. With 6 bases clipped from V and 5 bases from J, the junction kept 3 bases outside the gene matches. Germline V CDR1 and CDR2: MNHEY, SVGAGI.

This chain joins TRBV5-1 and TRBJ2-5, with D unclear. The CDR3 is 12 amino acids. CDR1 is SGHRS and CDR2 is YFSETQ in the germline V gene. With 4 bases removed from V and 1 base from J, the gap between germline ends came to 5 bases. The CDR3 DNA reads as TGCGCCAGCAGCCGGTCCCAAGAGACCCAGTACTTC. Amino acid sequence: CASSRSQETQYF.

This clone was observed once. The gene calls are TRBV11-3 and TRBJ2-1, with TRBD2 matching 9 bases. The V segment lost 4 bases and the J segment 8 bases; nucleotides outside the gene matches: 15. The CDR3 runs to 17 residues. Germline V CDR1 and CDR2: SGHNT, YENEEA. This chain's CDR3 is CASSYRTSASVSDEQFF. In nucleotides, the CDR3 is TGTGCCAGCAGCTACCGGACTAGCGCCTCTGTTAGTGATGAGCAGTTCTTC.

This clone was seen once. The rearrangement links TRBV2 to TRBJ1-5; D unresolved. Trimming took 4 bases from V and 0 from J, leaving 10 bases between them. Germline V gene data show CDR1 as SNHLY and CDR2 as FYNNEI. This CDR3 region has 15 residues. The chain's CDR3 is CASSAGSNSNQPQHF. The DNA of the CDR3 is TGTGCCAGCAGTGCCGGGTCCAATAGCAATCAGCCCCAGCATTTT.